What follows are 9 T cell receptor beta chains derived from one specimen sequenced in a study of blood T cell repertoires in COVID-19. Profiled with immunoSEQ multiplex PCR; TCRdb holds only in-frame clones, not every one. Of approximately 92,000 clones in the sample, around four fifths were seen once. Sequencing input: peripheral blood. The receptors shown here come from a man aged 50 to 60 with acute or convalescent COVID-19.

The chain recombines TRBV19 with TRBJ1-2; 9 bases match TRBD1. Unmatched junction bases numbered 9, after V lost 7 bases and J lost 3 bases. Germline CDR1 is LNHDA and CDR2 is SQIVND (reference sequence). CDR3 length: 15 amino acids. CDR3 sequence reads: CASTHGTGRDYGYTF. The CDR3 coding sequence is TGTGCCAGTACCCATGGGACAGGGAGGGACTATGGCTACACCTTC.

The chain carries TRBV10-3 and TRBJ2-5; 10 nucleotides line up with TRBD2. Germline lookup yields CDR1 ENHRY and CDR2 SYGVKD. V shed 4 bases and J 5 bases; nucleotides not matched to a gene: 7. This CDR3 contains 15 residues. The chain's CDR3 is CAISASGGAGETQYF. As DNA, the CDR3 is TGTGCCATCAGTGCCAGCGGGGGGGCCGGGGAGACCCAGTACTTC.

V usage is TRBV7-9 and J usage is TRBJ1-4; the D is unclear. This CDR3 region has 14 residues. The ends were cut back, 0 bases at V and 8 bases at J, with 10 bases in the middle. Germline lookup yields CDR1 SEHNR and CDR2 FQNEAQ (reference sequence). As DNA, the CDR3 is TGTGCCAGCAGCTTAGCTGCTACGGGGGAAAAACTGTTTTTT. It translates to CASSLAATGEKLFF.

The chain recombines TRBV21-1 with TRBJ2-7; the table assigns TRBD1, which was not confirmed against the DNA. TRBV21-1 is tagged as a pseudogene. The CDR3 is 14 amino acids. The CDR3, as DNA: TGTGCCAGCAGCTCCGGACAGGGGGGCTACGAGCAGTACTTC. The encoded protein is CASSSGQGGYEQYF.

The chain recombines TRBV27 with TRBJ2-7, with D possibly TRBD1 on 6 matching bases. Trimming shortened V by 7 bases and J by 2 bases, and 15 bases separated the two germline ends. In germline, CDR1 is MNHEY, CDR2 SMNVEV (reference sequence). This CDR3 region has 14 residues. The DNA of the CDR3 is TGTGCCAGCAAGCTGCATCGGACAGCCTACGAGCAGTACTTC. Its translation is CASKLHRTAYEQYF.

The DNA of the CDR3 is TGCAGCTCTTTGGGGGCCGAGGGCTACACCTTC. It specifies CSSLGAEGYTF. V gene TRBV29-1 combines with J gene TRBJ1-2; weak D call: TRBD1 (6 bases). Trimming took 8 bases from V and 8 from J, leaving 15 bases between them. This CDR3 has 11 residues. Per germline, CDR1 SQVTM and CDR2 ANQGSEA.

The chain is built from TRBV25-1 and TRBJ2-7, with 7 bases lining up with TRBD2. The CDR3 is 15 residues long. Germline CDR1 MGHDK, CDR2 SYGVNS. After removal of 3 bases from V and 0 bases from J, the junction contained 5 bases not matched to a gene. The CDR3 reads CASSDDSGPSYEQYF. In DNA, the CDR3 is TGTGCCAGCAGTGATGATAGCGGGCCCTCCTACGAGCAGTACTTC.

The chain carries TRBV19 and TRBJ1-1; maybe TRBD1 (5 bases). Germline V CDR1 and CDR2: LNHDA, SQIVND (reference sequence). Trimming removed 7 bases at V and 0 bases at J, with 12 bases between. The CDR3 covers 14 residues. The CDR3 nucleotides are TGTGCCAGTAATGGAGGGGCCATGAACACTGAAGCTTTCTTT. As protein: CASNGGAMNTEAFF.

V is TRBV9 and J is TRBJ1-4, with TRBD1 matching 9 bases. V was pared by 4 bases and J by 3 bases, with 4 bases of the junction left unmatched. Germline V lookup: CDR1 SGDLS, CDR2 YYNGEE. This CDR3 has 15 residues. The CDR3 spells CASSPRTGANEKLFF. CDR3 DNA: TGTGCCAGCAGCCCAAGGACAGGGGCTAATGAAAAACTGTTTTTT.